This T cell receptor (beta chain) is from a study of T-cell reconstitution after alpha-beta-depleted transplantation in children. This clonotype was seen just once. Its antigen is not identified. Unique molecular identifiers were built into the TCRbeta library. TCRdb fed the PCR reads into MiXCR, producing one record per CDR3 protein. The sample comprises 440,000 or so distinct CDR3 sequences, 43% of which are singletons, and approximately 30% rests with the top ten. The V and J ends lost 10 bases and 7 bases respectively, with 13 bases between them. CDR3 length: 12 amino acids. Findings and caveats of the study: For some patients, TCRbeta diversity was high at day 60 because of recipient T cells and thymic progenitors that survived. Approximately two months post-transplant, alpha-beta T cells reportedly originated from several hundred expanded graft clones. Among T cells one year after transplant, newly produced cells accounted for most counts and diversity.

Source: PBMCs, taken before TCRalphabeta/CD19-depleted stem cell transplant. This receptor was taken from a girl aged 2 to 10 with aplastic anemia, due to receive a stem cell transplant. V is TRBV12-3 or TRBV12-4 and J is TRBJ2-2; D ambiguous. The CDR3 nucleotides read TGTGCCATCCCTGGCTTGGGCGGGGAGCTGTTTTTT. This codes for CAIPGLGGELFF.